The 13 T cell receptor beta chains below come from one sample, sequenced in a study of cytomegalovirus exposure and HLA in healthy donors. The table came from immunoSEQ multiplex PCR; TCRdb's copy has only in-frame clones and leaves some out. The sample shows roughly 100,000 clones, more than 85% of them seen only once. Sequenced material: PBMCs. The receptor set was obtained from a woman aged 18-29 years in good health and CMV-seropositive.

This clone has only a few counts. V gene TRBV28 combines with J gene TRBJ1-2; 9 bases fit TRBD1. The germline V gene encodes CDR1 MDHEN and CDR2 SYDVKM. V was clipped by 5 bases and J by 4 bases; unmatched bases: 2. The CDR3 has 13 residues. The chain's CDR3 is CASSPDRGYGYTF. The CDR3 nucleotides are TGTGCCAGCAGTCCGGACAGGGGCTATGGCTACACCTTC.

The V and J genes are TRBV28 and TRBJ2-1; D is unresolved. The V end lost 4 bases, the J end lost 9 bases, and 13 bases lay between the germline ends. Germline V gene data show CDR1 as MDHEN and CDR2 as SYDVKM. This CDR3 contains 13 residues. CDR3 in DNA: TGTGCCAGCAGTTCTTTGGGCCCTTCTGAGCAGTTCTTC. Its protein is CASSSLGPSEQFF.

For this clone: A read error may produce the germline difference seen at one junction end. CDR3 protein: CASSYSDRGNQPQHF. CDR3 DNA: TGTGCCAGCAGTTACTCCGACAGGGGCAACCAGCCCCAGCATTTT. The chain recombines TRBV6-5 with TRBJ1-5, with 8 bases aligning to TRBD1. The germline V gene has CDR1 MNHEY and CDR2 SVGAGI. The CDR3 runs 15 residues.

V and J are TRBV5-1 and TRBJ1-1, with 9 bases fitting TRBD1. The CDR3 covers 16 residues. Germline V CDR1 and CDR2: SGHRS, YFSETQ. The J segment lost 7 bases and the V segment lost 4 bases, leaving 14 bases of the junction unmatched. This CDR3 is CASSPRDRAQLGEAFF. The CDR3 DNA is TGCGCCAGCAGCCCCCGGGACAGGGCTCAGCTCGGTGAAGCTTTCTTT.

DNA of the CDR3: TGCGCCAGCAGCTCAGAGGGGGGGTCGAACACTGAAGCTTTCTTT. It yields the protein CASSSEGGSNTEAFF. The chain is built from TRBV5-1 and TRBJ1-1, with a tentative D call TRBD1 (6 bases). Per germline, CDR1 SGHRS and CDR2 YFSETQ. The V and J ends lost 3 bases and 1 base respectively, with 13 bases between them. This CDR3 contains 15 residues.

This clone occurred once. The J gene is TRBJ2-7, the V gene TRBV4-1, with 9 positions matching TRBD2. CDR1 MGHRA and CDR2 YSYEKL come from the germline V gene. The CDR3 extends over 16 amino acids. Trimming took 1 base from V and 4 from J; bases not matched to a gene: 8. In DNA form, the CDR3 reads TGCGCCAGCAGCCAAGCACCAGCGGGAGGTTTTTACGAGCAGTACTTC. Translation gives CASSQAPAGGFYEQYF.

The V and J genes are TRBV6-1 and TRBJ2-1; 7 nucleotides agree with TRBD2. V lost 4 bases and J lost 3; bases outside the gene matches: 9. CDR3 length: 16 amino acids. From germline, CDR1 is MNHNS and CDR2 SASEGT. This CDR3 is CASSGKRGLIYNEQFF. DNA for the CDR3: TGTGCCAGCAGTGGGAAGCGGGGTTTAATCTACAATGAGCAGTTCTTC.

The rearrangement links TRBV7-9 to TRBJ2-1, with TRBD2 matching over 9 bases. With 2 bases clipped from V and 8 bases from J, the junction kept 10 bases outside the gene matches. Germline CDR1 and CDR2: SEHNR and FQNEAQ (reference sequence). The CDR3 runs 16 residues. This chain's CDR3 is CASSLSGASGNDEQFF. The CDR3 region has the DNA TGTGCCAGCAGCTTATCGGGTGCTAGCGGGAACGATGAGCAGTTCTTC.

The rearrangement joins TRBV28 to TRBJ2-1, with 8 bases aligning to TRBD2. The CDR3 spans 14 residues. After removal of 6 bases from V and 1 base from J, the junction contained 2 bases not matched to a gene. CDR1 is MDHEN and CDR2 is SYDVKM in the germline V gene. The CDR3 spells CASSRGGSYNEQFF. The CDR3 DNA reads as TGTGCCAGCAGCCGCGGGGGGTCCTACAATGAGCAGTTCTTC.

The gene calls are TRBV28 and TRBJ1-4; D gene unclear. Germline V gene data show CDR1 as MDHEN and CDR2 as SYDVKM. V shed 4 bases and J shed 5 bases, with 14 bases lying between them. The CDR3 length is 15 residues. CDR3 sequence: CASSYWETGNEKLFF. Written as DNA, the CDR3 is TGTGCCAGCAGTTATTGGGAGACCGGGAATGAAAAACTGTTTTTT.

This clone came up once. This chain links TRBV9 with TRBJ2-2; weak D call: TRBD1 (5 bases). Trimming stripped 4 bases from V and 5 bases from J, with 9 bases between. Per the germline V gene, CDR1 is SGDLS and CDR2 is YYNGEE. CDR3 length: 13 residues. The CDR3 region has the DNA TGTGCCAGCAGCCCCGACAGTACCGGGGAGCTGTTTTTT. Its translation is CASSPDSTGELFF.

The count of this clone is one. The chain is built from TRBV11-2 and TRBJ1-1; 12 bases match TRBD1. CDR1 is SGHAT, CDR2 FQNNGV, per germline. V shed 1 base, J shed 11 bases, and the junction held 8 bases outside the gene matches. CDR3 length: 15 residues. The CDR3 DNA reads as TGTGCCAGCAGCTTAGGGGACAGGGGGCGAGGTGGTGCTTTCTTT. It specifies CASSLGDRGRGGAFF.

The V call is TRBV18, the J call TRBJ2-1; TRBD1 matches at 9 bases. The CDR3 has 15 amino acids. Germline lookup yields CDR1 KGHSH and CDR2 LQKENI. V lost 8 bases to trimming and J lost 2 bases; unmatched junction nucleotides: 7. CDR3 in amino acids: CASPRGTGTYNEQFF. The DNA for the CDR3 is TGTGCCAGCCCTCGAGGGACAGGGACCTACAATGAGCAGTTCTTC.